These 13 T cell receptor beta chains originate from one sample sequenced in a study of T cell responses to AZD1222 COVID-19 vaccine. Assay used: immunoSEQ multiplex PCR; TCRdb lists only in-frame clones, some missing. The sample includes about 130,000 clones, 89% seen only once; the top ten take 4.2%. The sample was peripheral blood, taken on day 0 of AZD1222 vaccination. The receptor set was obtained from an adult in good health.

This clone occurred once. This chain links TRBV3-1 (or the pseudogene TRBV3-2) with TRBJ2-1, with 9 bases fitting TRBD1. The length of the CDR3 is 17 residues. J lost 1 base, V lost 4 bases, and 8 bases had no gene match. Germline CDR1 reads LGHDT; CDR2 reads YNNKEL (reference sequence). The CDR3 DNA sequence: TGTGCCAGCAGCCCCTCCCCGGGACAGGGATCCTACAATGAGCAGTTCTTC. It translates to CASSPSPGQGSYNEQFF.

This chain uses TRBV2 with TRBJ2-3; D gene unclear. There are 17 residues in the CDR3. Germline assignment: CDR1 SNHLY and CDR2 FYNNEI. Trimming stripped 0 bases from V and 2 bases from J, with 15 bases between. The CDR3 region is CASSEASHFNYTDTQYF. The CDR3 bases are TGTGCCAGCAGTGAAGCTAGTCACTTTAATTACACAGATACGCAGTATTTT.

This chain connects TRBV11-2 to TRBJ1-3; a weak D match, TRBD1 (5 bases). Germline loops: CDR1 SGHAT, CDR2 FQNNGV. V lost 0 bases to trimming and J lost 4 bases, with 13 bases between them. This CDR3 has 16 residues. In DNA, the CDR3 is TGTGCCAGCAGCTTAGATCATCGGGGGATCGGAAACACCATATATTTT. Translated: CASSLDHRGIGNTIYF.

This chain uses TRBV7-2 with TRBJ2-7; D assignment may be TRBD1 or TRBD2 (5 bases each). Trimming pared 4 bases from V and 2 bases from J, leaving 12 bases between. CDR1 is SGHTA and CDR2 is FQGNSA in the germline V gene. This CDR3 region has 14 residues. The DNA of the CDR3 is TGTGCCAGCAGCTCCCGAGGGGAGACCTACGAGCAGTACTTC. The encoded protein is CASSSRGETYEQYF.

The chain employs TRBV7-3 and TRBJ2-2; a possible D gene is TRBD1 (5 bases). Germline V CDR1 and CDR2: SGHTA, FQGTGA. CDR3 length: 14 amino acids. Between the trimmed V and J ends, which lost 2 bases and 4 bases, there was a span of 8 bases. The CDR3 coding sequence is TGTGCCAGCAGCTTACAGGGTTTCACCGGGGAGCTGTTTTTT. It encodes CASSLQGFTGELFF.

The V and J genes are TRBV9 and TRBJ2-5; TRBD2 aligns across 10 bases. Germline CDR1 is SGDLS and CDR2 is YYNGEE. The J segment lost 3 bases and the V segment lost 2 bases, leaving 10 bases of the junction unmatched. The CDR3 totals 17 residues. CDR3 residues: CASSVRSAGGPEETQYF. DNA of the CDR3: TGTGCCAGCAGCGTTCGATCAGCGGGGGGGCCTGAAGAGACCCAGTACTTC. Full variable domain (outside the CDR3, taken from reference TRBV9 and TRBJ2-5): DSGVTQTPKHLITATGQRVTLRCSPRSGDLSVYWYQQSLDQGLQFLIQYYNGEERAKGNILERFSAQQFPDLHSELNLSSLELGDSALYFCASSVRSAGGPEETQYFGPGTRLLVL.

The chain uses TRBV2 and TRBJ1-6; D gene ambiguous. V lost 1 base and J lost 13, with 8 bases in between. Per the germline V gene, CDR1 is SNHLY and CDR2 is FYNNEI. CDR3 size: 12 residues. The CDR3 region has the DNA TGTGCCAGCAGTGAAGACCTCAGGCCCCTCCACTTT. It specifies CASSEDLRPLHF.

The rearrangement uses TRBV4-3 and TRBJ1-1, with 11 bases matching TRBD1. Trimming at V came to 4 bases and at J to 6 bases, leaving 4 bases not matched to a gene. The CDR3 is made up of 14 amino acids. CDR1 is LGHNA and CDR2 is YSLEER in the germline V gene. DNA for the CDR3: TGCGCCAGCAGCCCAGGACAGGGGGCGGCTGAAGCTTTCTTT. Its translation: CASSPGQGAAEAFF.

The chain couples TRBV5-1 to TRBJ2-5; perhaps TRBD1 as D (9 bases). The CDR3 spans 14 residues. The germline CDR1 and CDR2 sequences are SGHRS and YFSETQ. V lost 9 bases, J lost 3 bases, and 18 bases lay in between. The CDR3 coding sequence is TGCGCCACCCGGGGGGGGGACAGGGAAGAGACCCAGTACTTC. Translated: CATRGGDREETQYF.

The DNA of the CDR3 is TGTGCCAGCATCCCCGGGGGGTATCCTGGGGCCAACGTCCTGACTTTC. It translates to CASIPGGYPGANVLTF. This chain connects TRBV7-9 to TRBJ2-6, with 7 bases fitting TRBD2. Germline values: CDR1 SEHNR, CDR2 FQNEAQ (reference sequence). J was trimmed by 2 bases and V by 7 bases; bases with no gene match: 8. The CDR3 has 16 residues.

V gene TRBV11-2 combines with J gene TRBJ1-2; weak D call: TRBD1 (6 bases). Germline lookup yields CDR1 SGHAT and CDR2 FQNNGV. V gave up 1 base and J gave up 8 bases, with 17 bases separating them. The CDR3 runs to 15 residues. The CDR3 is CASSLGAGVSGGYTF. In DNA form, the CDR3 reads TGTGCCAGCAGCTTAGGGGCAGGGGTTTCTGGCGGCTACACCTTC.

The chain recombines TRBV5-4 with TRBJ2-3; 8 bases are shared with TRBD1. V trimming: 4 bases; J trimming: 6 bases; junction bases outside the gene matches: 7. The CDR3 spans 14 residues. From germline, CDR1 is SGHNT and CDR2 YYREEE (reference sequence). CDR3: CASSLGDRTDTQYF. The CDR3 nucleotides read TGTGCCAGCAGCCTGGGGGACAGGACTGATACGCAGTATTTT. Supplemented by reference TRBV5-4 and TRBJ2-3, the full variable domain reads ETGVTQSPTHLIKTRGQQVTLRCSSQSGHNTVSWYQQALGQGPQFIFQYYREEENGRGNFPPRFSGLQFPNYSSELNVNALELDDSALYLCASSLGDRTDTQYFGPGTRLTVL.

The rearrangement links TRBV5-3 to TRBJ2-3; D not resolved. TRBV5-3 carries the ORF label, with uncertain function. Trimming took 0 bases from V and 5 from J, leaving 13 bases between them. CDR3 length equals 15 residues. The DNA of the CDR3 is TGTGCCAGAAGCTTGGAACTGGTATCGAGAGATACGCAGTATTTT. Translated, it gives CARSLELVSRDTQYF.